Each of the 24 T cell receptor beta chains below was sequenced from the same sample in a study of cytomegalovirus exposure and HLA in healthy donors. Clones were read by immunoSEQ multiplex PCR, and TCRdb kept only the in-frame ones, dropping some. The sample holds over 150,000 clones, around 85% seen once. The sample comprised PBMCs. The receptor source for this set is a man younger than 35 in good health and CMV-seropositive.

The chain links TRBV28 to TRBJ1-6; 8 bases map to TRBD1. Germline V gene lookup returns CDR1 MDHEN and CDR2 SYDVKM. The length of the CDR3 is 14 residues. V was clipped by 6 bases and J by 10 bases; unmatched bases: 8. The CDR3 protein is CASSRGQGPSPLHF. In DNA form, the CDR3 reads TGTGCCAGCAGCCGCGGACAGGGACCCTCACCCCTCCACTTT.

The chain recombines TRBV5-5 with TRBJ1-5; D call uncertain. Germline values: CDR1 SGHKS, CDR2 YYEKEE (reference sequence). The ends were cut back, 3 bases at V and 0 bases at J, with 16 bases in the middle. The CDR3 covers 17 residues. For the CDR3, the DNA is TGTGCCAGCAGCTCCTCGGTGGAGGCCTATAGCAATCAGCCCCAGCATTTT. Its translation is CASSSSVEAYSNQPQHF.

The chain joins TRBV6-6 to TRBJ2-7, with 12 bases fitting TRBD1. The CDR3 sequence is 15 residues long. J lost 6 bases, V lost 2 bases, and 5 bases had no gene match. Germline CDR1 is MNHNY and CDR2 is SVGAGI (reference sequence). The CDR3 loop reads CASSYDGTGGSEQYF. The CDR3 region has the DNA TGTGCCAGCAGTTACGACGGGACAGGGGGCAGCGAGCAGTACTTC.

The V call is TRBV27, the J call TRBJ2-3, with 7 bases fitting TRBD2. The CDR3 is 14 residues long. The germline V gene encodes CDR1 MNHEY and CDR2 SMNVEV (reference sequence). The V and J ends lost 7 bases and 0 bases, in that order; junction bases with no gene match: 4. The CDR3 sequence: CASTLAGSTDTQYF. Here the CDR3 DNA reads TGTGCCAGCACCTTAGCGGGCAGCACAGATACGCAGTATTTT.

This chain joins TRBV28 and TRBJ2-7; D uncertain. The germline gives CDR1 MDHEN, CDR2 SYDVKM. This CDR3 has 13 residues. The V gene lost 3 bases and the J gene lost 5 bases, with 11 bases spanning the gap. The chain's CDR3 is CASSFPQQDEQYF. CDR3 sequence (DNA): TGTGCCAGCAGTTTCCCCCAGCAGGACGAGCAGTACTTC.

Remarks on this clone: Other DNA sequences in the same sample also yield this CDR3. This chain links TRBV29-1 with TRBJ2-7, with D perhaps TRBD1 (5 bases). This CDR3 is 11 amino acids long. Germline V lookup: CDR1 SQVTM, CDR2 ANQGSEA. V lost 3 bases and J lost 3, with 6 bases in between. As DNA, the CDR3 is TGCAGCGTTGACAGGGACTACGAGCAGTACTTC. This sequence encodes CSVDRDYEQYF.

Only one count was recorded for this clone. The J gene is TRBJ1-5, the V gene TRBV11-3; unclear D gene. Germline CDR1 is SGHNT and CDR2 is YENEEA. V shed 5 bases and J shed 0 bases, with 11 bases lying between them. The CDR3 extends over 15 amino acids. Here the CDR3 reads CASSAGGNSNQPQHF. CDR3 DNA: TGTGCCAGCAGCGCGGGAGGGAATAGCAATCAGCCCCAGCATTTT.

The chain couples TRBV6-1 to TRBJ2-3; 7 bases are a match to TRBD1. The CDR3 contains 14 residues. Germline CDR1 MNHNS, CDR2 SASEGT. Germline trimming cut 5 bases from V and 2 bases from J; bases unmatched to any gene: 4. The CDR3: CASSRDRATDTQYF. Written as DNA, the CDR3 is TGTGCCAGCAGTCGGGACAGAGCCACAGATACGCAGTATTTT.

The DNA for the CDR3 is TGTGCCAGCAGTTTAGGACAGGGAGGAACAGTCTACAATGAGCAGTTCTTC. Its protein product is CASSLGQGGTVYNEQFF. The chain joins TRBV28 to TRBJ2-1; 8 positions agree with TRBD1. CDR1 is MDHEN, CDR2 SYDVKM, per germline. V lost 2 bases, J lost 3 bases, and 9 bases stayed unmatched. The CDR3 extends over 17 amino acids.

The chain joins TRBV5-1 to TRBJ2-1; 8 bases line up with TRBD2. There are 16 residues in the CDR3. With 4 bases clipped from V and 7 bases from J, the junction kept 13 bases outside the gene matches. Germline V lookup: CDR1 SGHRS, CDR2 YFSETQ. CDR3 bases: TGCGCCAGCAGCCCGGAGGTAGCGGGGAACTTTAATGAGCAGTTCTTC. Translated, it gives CASSPEVAGNFNEQFF.

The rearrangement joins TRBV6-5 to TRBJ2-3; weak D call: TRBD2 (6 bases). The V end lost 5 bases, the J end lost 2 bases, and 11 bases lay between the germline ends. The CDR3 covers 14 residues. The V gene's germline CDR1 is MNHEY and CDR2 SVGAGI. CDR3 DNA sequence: TGTGCCAGCAGTGTGACTAGAACCACAGATACGCAGTATTTT. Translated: CASSVTRTTDTQYF.

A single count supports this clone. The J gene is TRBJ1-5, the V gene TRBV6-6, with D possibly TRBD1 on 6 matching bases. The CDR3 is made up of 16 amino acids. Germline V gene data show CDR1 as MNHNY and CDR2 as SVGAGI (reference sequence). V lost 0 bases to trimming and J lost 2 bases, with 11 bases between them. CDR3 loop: CASSYSGGARNQPQHF. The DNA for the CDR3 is TGTGCCAGCAGTTACTCGGGGGGGGCGCGCAATCAGCCCCAGCATTTT.

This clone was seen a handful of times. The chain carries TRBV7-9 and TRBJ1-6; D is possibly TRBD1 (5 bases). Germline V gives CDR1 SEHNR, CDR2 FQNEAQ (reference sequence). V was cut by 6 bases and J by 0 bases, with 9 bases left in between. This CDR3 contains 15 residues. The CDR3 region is CASSYDSSYNSPLHF. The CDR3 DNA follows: TGTGCCAGCAGTTACGACAGCTCCTATAATTCACCCCTCCACTTT.

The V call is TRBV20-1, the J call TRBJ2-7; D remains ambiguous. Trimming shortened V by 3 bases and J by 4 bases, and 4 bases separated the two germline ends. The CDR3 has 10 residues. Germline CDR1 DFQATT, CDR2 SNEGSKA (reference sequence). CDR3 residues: CSASLYEQYF. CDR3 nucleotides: TGCAGTGCTAGCTTATACGAGCAGTACTTC.

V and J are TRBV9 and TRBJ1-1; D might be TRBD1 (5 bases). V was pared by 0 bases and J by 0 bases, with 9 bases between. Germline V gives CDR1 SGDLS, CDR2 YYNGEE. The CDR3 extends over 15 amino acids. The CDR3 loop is CASSVAGSMNTEAFF. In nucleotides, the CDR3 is TGTGCCAGCAGCGTAGCAGGGTCTATGAACACTGAAGCTTTCTTT.

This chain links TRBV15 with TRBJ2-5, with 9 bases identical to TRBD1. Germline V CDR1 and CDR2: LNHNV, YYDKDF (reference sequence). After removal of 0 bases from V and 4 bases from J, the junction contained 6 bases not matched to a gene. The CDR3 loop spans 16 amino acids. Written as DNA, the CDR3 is TGTGCCACCAGCAGAGATATGGGACAGGGAGGAGAGACCCAGTACTTC. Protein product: CATSRDMGQGGETQYF.

The CDR3 loop reads CASSSLGGDNSPLHF. The CDR3 coding sequence is TGTGCCAGCAGCAGTCTGGGGGGGGATAATTCACCCCTCCACTTT. The chain couples TRBV14 to TRBJ1-6, with D possibly matching TRBD1 (5 bases). Trimming took 5 bases from V and 5 from J, leaving 13 bases between them. The length of the CDR3 is 15 residues. Per the germline V gene, CDR1 is SGHDN and CDR2 is FVKESK. Variable domain in full (rest from reference TRBV14 and TRBJ1-6): EAGVTQFPSHSVIEKGQTVTLRCDPISGHDNLYWYRRVMGKEIKFLLHFVKESKQDESGMPNNRFLAERTGGTYSTLKVQPAELEDSGVYFCASSSLGGDNSPLHFGNGTRLTVT.

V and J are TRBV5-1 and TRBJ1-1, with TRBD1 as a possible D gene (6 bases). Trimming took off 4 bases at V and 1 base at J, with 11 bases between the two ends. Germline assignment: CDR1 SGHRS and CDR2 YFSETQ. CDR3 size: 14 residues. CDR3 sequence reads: CASSRGQPNTEAFF. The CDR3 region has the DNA TGCGCCAGCAGCCGCGGACAGCCGAACACTGAAGCTTTCTTT.

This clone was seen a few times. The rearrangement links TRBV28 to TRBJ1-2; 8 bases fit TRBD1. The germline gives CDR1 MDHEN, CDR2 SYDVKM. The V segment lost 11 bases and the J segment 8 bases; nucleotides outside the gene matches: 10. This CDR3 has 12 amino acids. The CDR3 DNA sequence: TGTGCCGCCAACTACAGGGGGGTAGGCTACACCTTC. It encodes CAANYRGVGYTF.

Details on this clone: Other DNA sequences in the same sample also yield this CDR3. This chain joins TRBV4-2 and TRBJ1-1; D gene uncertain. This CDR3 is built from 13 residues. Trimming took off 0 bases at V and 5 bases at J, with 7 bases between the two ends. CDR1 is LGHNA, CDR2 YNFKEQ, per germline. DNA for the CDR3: TGTGCCAGCAGCCAAGAGGGAGGAACTGAAGCTTTCTTT. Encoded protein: CASSQEGGTEAFF.

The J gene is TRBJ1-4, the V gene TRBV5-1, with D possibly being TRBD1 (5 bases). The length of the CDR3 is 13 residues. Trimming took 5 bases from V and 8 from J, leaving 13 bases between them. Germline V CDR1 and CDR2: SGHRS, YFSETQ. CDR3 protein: CASRTEGAEKLFF. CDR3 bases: TGCGCCAGCAGGACAGAAGGTGCGGAAAAACTGTTTTTT.

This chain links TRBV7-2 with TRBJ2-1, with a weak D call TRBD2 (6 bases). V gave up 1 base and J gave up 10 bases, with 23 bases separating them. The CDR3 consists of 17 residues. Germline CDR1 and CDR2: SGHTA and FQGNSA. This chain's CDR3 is CASSLVAGGRNLREQFF. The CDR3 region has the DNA TGTGCCAGCAGCTTAGTAGCAGGAGGGCGGAATTTGAGGGAGCAGTTCTTC.

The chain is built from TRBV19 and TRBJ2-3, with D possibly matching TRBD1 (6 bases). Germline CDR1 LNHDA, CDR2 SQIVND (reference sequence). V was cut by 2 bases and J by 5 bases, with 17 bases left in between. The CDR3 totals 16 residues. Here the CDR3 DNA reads TGTGCCAGTAGTATAACCCTTTACAGGGCAGGAGATACGCAGTATTTT. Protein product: CASSITLYRAGDTQYF.

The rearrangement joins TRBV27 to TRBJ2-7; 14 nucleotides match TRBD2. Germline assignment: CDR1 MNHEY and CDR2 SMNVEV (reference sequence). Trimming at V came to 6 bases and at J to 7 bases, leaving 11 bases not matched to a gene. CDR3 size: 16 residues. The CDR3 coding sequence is TGTGCCAGCAGCCCAAGGGGACTAGCGGGAGTATTAGAGCAGTACTTC. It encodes CASSPRGLAGVLEQYF.